This T cell receptor beta chain was identified during a study of technical replicates of blood from several donors. The CDR3 sequence is 13 residues long. CDR1 SGHRS and CDR2 YFSETQ come from the germline V gene. Deletions cut 2 bases from V and 3 bases from J, with 8 bases between. Libraries were prepared by immunoSEQ multiplex PCR; TCRdb keeps only in-frame clonotypes and omits some of them. There are 65,000 to 90,000 clones in the sample; roughly 90% occur only once, and 0.25% lies in the top ten. This rearrangement joins TRBV5-1 to TRBJ1-1; no reliable D call. Sequencing input: T cells isolated from PBMCs. This TCR was recovered from a human donor in good health. The CDR3 here is CASSFGSDTEAFF. CDR3 DNA sequence: TGCGCCAGCAGCTTCGGTAGCGACACTGAAGCTTTCTTT.